This T cell receptor beta chain was observed in a study of PD-1 blockade in classical Hodgkin lymphoma. General observations from the study: Before treatment, TCR diversity in newly diagnosed patients was reportedly lower than in healthy donors.

A note on this clone: The antigen remains unidentified.

Sample time point: newly diagnosed, previously untreated cHL patient sample. It was by magnetic negative selection that CD4+ T cells were purified from thawed PBMCs. Some clones are missing from TCRdb's copy, which holds only in-frame ones; the method was immunoSEQ multiplex PCR. The sample records 20,000 to 25,000 clones, 89% being singletons. The receptor's source is a human donor with classical Hodgkin lymphoma. The specimen was CD4+ T cells from blood.

The chain's CDR3 is CASSLDPRGRPFHNEQFF. DNA for the CDR3: TGTGCCAGCAGCTTAGATCCTCGCGGGAGGCCTTTCCACAATGAGCAGTTCTTC. The chain uses TRBV11-3 and TRBJ2-1; TRBD2 agrees at 8 bases. The germline V gene has CDR1 SGHNT and CDR2 YENEEA. The ends lost 0 bases at V and 5 bases at J; junction bases unmatched: 12. The CDR3 is 18 residues long.